The rows below give T cell receptor beta chains drawn from one sample of a study of vaccination and CD4 T cells after COVID-19. What these receptors recognize is not known. TCRdb independently ran MiXCR on the PCR reads; one entry per CDR3 protein. The repertoire holds 6,400 or so distinct CDR3 sequences, with roughly 51% as singletons. Sequences were obtained from CD4+ T cells from blood, cultured in vitro. All receptors come from a human donor in good health. The CDR3 runs from the conserved cysteine through the conserved F or W. Fields, in order: clone size, D gene, J gene, V gene, CDR3 protein, CDR3 DNA. D genes are given only for firm matches. A row's size may be missing; if present it is once, few, many or a size class.

abundance: few
d_gene: TRBD1
j_gene: TRBJ1-5
v_gene: TRBV7-6
CDR3aa: CASSPGTGLNQPQHF
CDR3nt: TGTGCCAGCAGCCCCGGGACAGGGCTAAATCAGCCCCAGCATTTT

abundance: -
d_gene: TRBD1
j_gene: TRBJ1-1
v_gene: TRBV5-4
CDR3aa: CASRLTGFATEAFF
CDR3nt: TGTGCCAGCAGGTTGACAGGGTTCGCCACTGAAGCTTTCTTT

abundance: -
d_gene: TRBD2
j_gene: TRBJ2-3
v_gene: TRBV7-6
CDR3aa: CASSPRAGTSGGTSTDTQYF
CDR3nt: TGTGCCAGCAGCCCAAGGGCCGGGACTAGCGGGGGGACTAGCACAGATACGCAGTATTTT

abundance: -
d_gene: TRBD2
j_gene: TRBJ2-1
v_gene: TRBV28
CDR3aa: CASSPYWKSGGAYNEQFF
CDR3nt: TGTGCCAGCAGTCCATATTGGAAGAGCGGGGGGGCCTACAATGAGCAGTTCTTC

abundance: few
d_gene: -
j_gene: TRBJ1-2
v_gene: TRBV7-9
CDR3aa: CASSRLRGGSNYGYTF
CDR3nt: TGTGCCAGCAGCAGACTAAGAGGGGGATCTAACTATGGCTACACCTTC

abundance: -
d_gene: -
j_gene: TRBJ1-6
v_gene: TRBV12-3/TRBV12-4
CDR3aa: CASSLGGQGRSPLHF
CDR3nt: TGTGCCAGCAGTTTGGGGGGGCAGGGGAGGTCACCCCTCCACTTT

abundance: -
d_gene: -
j_gene: TRBJ1-1
v_gene: TRBV14
CDR3aa: CASSQGQGIGTEAFF
CDR3nt: TGTGCCAGCAGCCAAGGTCAAGGAATTGGTACTGAAGCTTTCTTT

abundance: -
d_gene: -
j_gene: TRBJ2-4
v_gene: TRBV6-2/TRBV6-3
CDR3aa: CASSPLGDGRYIQYF
CDR3nt: TGTGCCAGCAGCCCCCTGGGGGACGGGCGTTACATTCAGTACTTC

abundance: -
d_gene: TRBD2
j_gene: TRBJ2-5
v_gene: TRBV7-8
CDR3aa: CASSLGVVAGGGETQYF
CDR3nt: TGTGCCAGCAGCTTAGGGGTGGTAGCGGGAGGTGGGGAGACCCAGTACTTC

abundance: few
d_gene: TRBD1
j_gene: TRBJ1-3
v_gene: TRBV6-1
CDR3aa: CASSTGQGFGNTIYF
CDR3nt: TGTGCCAGCAGTACCGGACAGGGATTTGGAAACACCATATATTTT

abundance: -
d_gene: -
j_gene: TRBJ1-2
v_gene: TRBV6-1
CDR3aa: CASSELFHGANYGYTF
CDR3nt: TGTGCCAGCAGTGAATTATTCCACGGTGCTAACTATGGCTACACCTTC

abundance: -
d_gene: -
j_gene: TRBJ2-7
v_gene: TRBV18
CDR3aa: CASSSPGLVEEQYF
CDR3nt: TGTGCCAGCTCGTCCCCGGGCCTAGTAGAGGAGCAGTACTTC

abundance: -
d_gene: -
j_gene: TRBJ2-5
v_gene: TRBV7-8
CDR3aa: CASSLAETQYF
CDR3nt: TGTGCCAGCAGCTTAGCGGAGACCCAGTACTTC

abundance: -
d_gene: TRBD1
j_gene: TRBJ2-2
v_gene: TRBV6-1
CDR3aa: CASSEGAYGELFF
CDR3nt: TGTGCCAGCTCTGAGGGGGCGTACGGGGAGCTGTTTTTT

abundance: -
d_gene: TRBD1
j_gene: TRBJ1-1
v_gene: TRBV20-1
CDR3aa: CSARGTGDTEAFF
CDR3nt: TGCAGTGCTAGAGGGACAGGGGATACTGAAGCTTTCTTT

abundance: -
d_gene: -
j_gene: TRBJ1-3
v_gene: TRBV20-1
CDR3aa: CSASSASKISGNTIYF
CDR3nt: TGCAGTGCTAGTTCAGCTTCTAAAATTTCTGGAAACACCATATATTTT

abundance: -
d_gene: TRBD1
j_gene: TRBJ1-2
v_gene: TRBV19
CDR3aa: CASSKDRGRKANYGYTF
CDR3nt: TGTGCCAGTAGTAAGGACAGGGGACGGAAAGCTAACTATGGCTACACCTTC

abundance: -
d_gene: TRBD1
j_gene: TRBJ2-5
v_gene: TRBV7-7
CDR3aa: CASSLDRGLQETQYF
CDR3nt: TGTGCCAGCAGCTTAGACAGGGGATTACAAGAGACCCAGTACTTC

abundance: -
d_gene: -
j_gene: TRBJ1-2
v_gene: TRBV6-1
CDR3aa: CASSTGTHGYTF
CDR3nt: TGTGCCAGCAGTACCGGGACTCATGGCTACACCTTC

abundance: few
d_gene: -
j_gene: TRBJ2-3
v_gene: TRBV6-1
CDR3aa: CASQGDTDTQYF
CDR3nt: TGTGCCAGCCAAGGGGACACAGATACGCAGTATTTT

abundance: -
d_gene: -
j_gene: TRBJ1-5
v_gene: TRBV6-1
CDR3aa: CASSENFVQPQHF
CDR3nt: TGTGCCAGCAGTGAAAACTTCGTTCAGCCCCAGCATTTT

abundance: once
d_gene: TRBD1
j_gene: TRBJ1-5
v_gene: TRBV6-1
CDR3aa: CASVRGQQPQHF
CDR3nt: TGTGCCAGCGTTAGGGGGCAACAGCCCCAGCATTTT

abundance: -
d_gene: TRBD2
j_gene: TRBJ2-1
v_gene: TRBV7-8
CDR3aa: CASSLGSSGRLYNEQFF
CDR3nt: TGTGCCAGCAGCTTAGGCTCTAGCGGGAGATTGTACAATGAGCAGTTCTTC

abundance: few
d_gene: -
j_gene: TRBJ2-7
v_gene: TRBV28
CDR3aa: CASSPTGQLYEQYF
CDR3nt: TGTGCCAGCAGTCCTACGGGACAACTTTACGAGCAGTACTTC

abundance: -
d_gene: TRBD1
j_gene: TRBJ1-2
v_gene: TRBV5-1
CDR3aa: CASSLGQGITF
CDR3nt: TGCGCCAGCAGCTTGGGACAGGGCATCACCTTC

abundance: -
d_gene: -
j_gene: TRBJ1-1
v_gene: TRBV6-1
CDR3aa: CASSESGDKKAFF
CDR3nt: TGTGCCAGCAGTGAATCCGGAGACAAGAAAGCTTTCTTT

abundance: -
d_gene: TRBD1
j_gene: TRBJ1-1
v_gene: TRBV7-6
CDR3aa: CASSGSRQGNTEAFF
CDR3nt: TGTGCCAGCAGCGGAAGTCGACAGGGGAACACTGAAGCTTTCTTT

abundance: -
d_gene: -
j_gene: TRBJ2-1
v_gene: TRBV7-9
CDR3aa: CASSFFRIQGGNEQFF
CDR3nt: TGTGCCAGCAGCTTTTTCCGAATACAGGGAGGAAATGAGCAGTTCTTC

abundance: -
d_gene: -
j_gene: TRBJ1-1
v_gene: TRBV19
CDR3aa: CASSRSRVDTEAFF
CDR3nt: TGTGCCAGTAGCCGAAGCCGGGTGGACACTGAAGCTTTCTTT

abundance: few
d_gene: -
j_gene: TRBJ2-4
v_gene: TRBV19
CDR3aa: CARGRVPFGNIQYF
CDR3nt: TGTGCCAGGGGTCGAGTACCCTTCGGGAACATTCAGTACTTC

abundance: -
d_gene: -
j_gene: TRBJ1-6
v_gene: TRBV6-5
CDR3aa: CASSYAQGRSPLHF
CDR3nt: TGTGCCAGCAGTTACGCGCAGGGGCGTTCACCCCTCCACTTT

abundance: few
d_gene: TRBD1
j_gene: TRBJ2-7
v_gene: TRBV7-2
CDR3aa: CASSLTGTGTTYEQYF
CDR3nt: TGTGCCAGCAGCCTGACCGGGACAGGGACCACCTACGAGCAGTACTTC

abundance: few
d_gene: -
j_gene: TRBJ1-6
v_gene: TRBV15
CDR3aa: CATSREGGINSPLHF
CDR3nt: TGTGCCACCAGCAGAGAAGGGGGGATTAATTCACCCCTCCACTTT

abundance: -
d_gene: -
j_gene: TRBJ1-1
v_gene: TRBV18
CDR3aa: CASSSQGYTEAFF
CDR3nt: TGTGCCAGCTCATCACAGGGCTACACTGAAGCTTTCTTT

abundance: few
d_gene: -
j_gene: TRBJ1-5
v_gene: TRBV20-1
CDR3aa: CSASFYSYNQPQHF
CDR3nt: TGCAGTGCTAGTTTCTACAGCTACAATCAGCCCCAGCATTTT

abundance: -
d_gene: -
j_gene: TRBJ1-2
v_gene: TRBV24-1
CDR3aa: CATSETRQSYGYTF
CDR3nt: TGTGCCACCAGTGAAACCCGACAGAGCTATGGCTACACCTTC